A single sample is the source of the 12 T cell receptor beta chains below, sequenced in a study of T cells after yellow fever vaccination. MiXCR was run by TCRdb on the 5' RACE reads, yielding one entry per CDR3 protein. The data contain about 68,000 distinct CDR3 sequences, about 6.5% of them singletons. This sample comprised CD8+ T cells sorted from PBMCs, obtained about 41 days after the first yellow fever vaccination. These receptor sequences come from a man younger than 30 who received the YFV17D yellow fever vaccine.

This clonotype was detected ten times or more. The V gene is TRBV3-1, the J gene TRBJ2-5; the D gene is possibly TRBD1 (7 bases). The CDR3 has 15 amino acids. Germline V gene sequence: CDR1 LGHDT, CDR2 YNNKEL (reference sequence). Trimming took 0 bases from V and 2 from J, leaving 10 bases between them. The CDR3: CASSQDAGQQETQYF. The CDR3 nucleotides read TGTGCCAGCAGCCAAGATGCGGGACAGCAAGAGACCCAGTACTTC.

This clonotype was recorded at least ten times. The rearrangement joins TRBV7-2 to TRBJ2-7; 9 positions agree with TRBD2. The trim removed 3 bases at V and 3 bases at J, leaving 3 bases unmatched. Germline V gene data show CDR1 as SGHTA and CDR2 as FQGNSA. The CDR3 sequence is 14 residues long. The CDR3 loop reads CASSLGLAVYEQYF. The DNA of the CDR3 is TGTGCCAGCAGCTTGGGACTAGCTGTCTACGAGCAGTACTTC.

The table lists this clonotype with a few counts. The genes are TRBV5-1 and TRBJ2-2; TRBD2 aligns across 11 bases. The length of the CDR3 is 18 residues. The V segment lost 3 bases and the J segment 0 bases; nucleotides outside the gene matches: 7. The germline V gene has CDR1 SGHRS and CDR2 YFSETQ. The CDR3 loop is CASSWTPLAGANTGELFF. The DNA for the CDR3 is TGCGCCAGCAGCTGGACCCCACTAGCGGGAGCGAACACCGGGGAGCTGTTTTTT. The full variable domain, rest sourced from reference TRBV5-1 and TRBJ2-2, is KAGVTQTPRYLIKTRGQQVTLSCSPISGHRSVSWYQQTPGQGLQFLFEYFSETQRNKGNFPGRFSGRQFSNSRSEMNVSTLELGDSALYLCASSWTPLAGANTGELFFGEGSRLTVL.

This clonotype was seen at least ten times. The V call is TRBV12-3 or TRBV12-4, the J call TRBJ2-2; D is possibly TRBD1 (6 bases). V was shortened by 3 bases and J by 9 bases, with 8 bases between the two germline ends. There are 12 residues in the CDR3. CDR3 DNA sequence: TGTGCCAGCAGTTTGGGGGCGTGGGAGCTGTTTTTT. This sequence encodes CASSLGAWELFF.

This chain links TRBV27 with TRBJ1-6; D uncertain. Germline V gene sequence: CDR1 MNHEY, CDR2 SMNVEV (reference sequence). The CDR3 is 14 residues long. Trimming shortened V by 3 bases and J by 10 bases, and 13 bases separated the two germline ends. In DNA, the CDR3 is TGTGCCAGCAGTTTCCGGCCGATTGAGTCACCCCTCCACTTT. Translated, it gives CASSFRPIESPLHF.

This clonotype was seen a few times. The V call is TRBV15, the J call TRBJ1-4, with a possible D match to TRBD1 (5 bases). V lost 7 bases and J 0 bases, leaving 12 bases between the germline ends. The CDR3 has 15 amino acids. Germline V gene lookup returns CDR1 LNHNV and CDR2 YYDKDF (reference sequence). The CDR3: CATKKQETTNEKLFF. The CDR3 DNA reads as TGTGCCACCAAGAAACAGGAGACAACTAATGAAAAACTGTTTTTT.

There are many counts of this clonotype. V gene TRBV18 combines with J gene TRBJ2-7; D tentatively reads TRBD1 or TRBD2 (6 bases each). Trimming pared 4 bases from V and 2 bases from J, leaving 15 bases between. Germline V gene lookup returns CDR1 KGHSH and CDR2 LQKENI. The CDR3 is 15 amino acids. CDR3 amino acids: CASSLTRGGPYEQYF. CDR3 sequence (DNA): TGTGCCAGCTCACTCACCAGGGGAGGCCCCTACGAGCAGTACTTC.

CDR3 DNA: TGTGCCTCCGGACCCGCGGTAATTGGTCGCTACACCTTC. The encoded protein is CASGPAVIGRYTF. The V call is TRBV6-6, the J call TRBJ1-2; D call uncertain. V gave up 11 bases and J gave up 9 bases, with 22 bases separating them. Germline values: CDR1 MNHNY, CDR2 SVGAGI (reference sequence). The CDR3 length is 13 residues.

In its sample, this clonotype was seen a few times. The rearrangement joins TRBV27 to TRBJ2-1, with a weak D call TRBD2 (7 bases). Between the trimmed V and J ends, which lost 5 bases and 1 base, there was a span of 18 bases. This CDR3 has 17 amino acids. CDR1 MNHEY and CDR2 SMNVEV come from the germline V gene (reference sequence). CDR3 amino acids: CASSPLRGAPSYNEQFF. CDR3 coding DNA: TGTGCCAGCAGTCCCCTCCGGGGGGCCCCGTCCTACAATGAGCAGTTCTTC.

The chain uses TRBV26 and TRBJ2-7; the D call TRBD1 from the table was never checked on the DNA. TRBV26 constitutes a pseudogene. The CDR3 covers 13 residues. The CDR3 loop is CASSSWTPCEQYF. The CDR3 DNA follows: TGTGCCAGCAGTTCCTGGACACCCTGCGAGCAGTACTTC.

This chain joins TRBV6-2 or TRBV6-3 and TRBJ1-5; a weak D match, TRBD1 (5 bases). Germline V gene data show CDR1 as MNHEY and CDR2 as SVGEGT. The CDR3 sequence is 16 residues long. Trimming took 5 bases from V and 3 from J, leaving 17 bases between them. CDR3 in amino acids: CASSPLGELVNQPQHF. CDR3 nucleotides: TGTGCCAGCAGTCCCCTGGGGGAACTCGTCAATCAGCCCCAGCATTTT.

This clonotype was seen at least ten times. The DNA for the CDR3 is TGCGCCAGCAGCCAAGATCGGGGGAGGATTTACGAGCAGTACGTC. Its protein product is CASSQDRGRIYEQYV. The rearrangement links TRBV4-3 to TRBJ2-7, with D maybe TRBD2 (6 bases). V lost 0 bases and J lost 4, with 13 bases in between. The germline V gene has CDR1 LGHNA and CDR2 YSLEER. CDR3 length equals 15 residues.